This entry is about one T cell receptor beta chain. Its antigen is unidentified. The sample is drawn from a study of radiotherapy plus CTLA-4 blockade in lung cancer. Across the whole study: Objective responses occurred in around 20% of patients; around 30% had disease control.

Germline V lookup: CDR1 SEHNR, CDR2 FQNEAQ (reference sequence). The CDR3 length is 15 residues. Trimming shortened V by 1 base and J by 0 bases, and 9 bases separated the two germline ends. TCRdb's table, derived via immunoSEQ multiplex PCR, lists solely in-frame clones and lacks some. The data show 95,000 to 150,000 clones, with 90% seen just once and over 6% held by the top ten. General observations from the study: The best predictor of response was reported to be early blood T cell clone dynamics, with interferon-beta. Clones of tumor-derived TCRs expanded in blood after radiotherapy plus ipilimumab.

Focal radiation was given together with CTLA-4 blockade (ipilimumab) to patients with chemo-refractory metastatic non-small-cell lung cancer. This clonotype originated in a human donor with non-small cell lung cancer that progressed on radiotherapy plus ipilimumab. The starting material was peripheral blood, obtained from a patient treated with radiotherapy plus ipilimumab. This rearrangement joins TRBV7-9 to TRBJ2-5, with D possibly matching TRBD2 (6 bases). The CDR3 sequence is CASSLDRGYQETQYF. CDR3 bases: TGTGCCAGCAGCTTAGACCGGGGGTACCAAGAGACCCAGTACTTC.